This is a list of T cell receptor beta chains from one sample in a study of shared clonotypes between healthy human individuals. The protocol was immunoSEQ multiplex PCR, while the TCRdb copy is restricted to in-frame clones and leaves out a portion. There are under 1,900,000 clones in the sample; 98% to 99% occur only once, and about 0.4% lies in the top ten. The specimen was naive CD4+ T cells sorted from blood. The receptor source for this set is a man aged 30 to 45 in good health. Each CDR3 is given with its conserved first and last residue. The D gene is left open where the match is weak. Rows give clone size only sometimes, using once, few, many, or a class for an expanded clone.

>18|TRBJ2-1|TRBV7-3|NA|TRBD1
CASSQVRPGQGIYNEQFF
TGTGCCAGCAGCCAAGTTAGGCCGGGACAGGGAATCTACAATGAGCAGTTCTTC
>14|TRBJ2-7|TRBV19|once|NA
CASSTRGEGYEQYF
TGTGCCAGTAGTACCCGGGGCGAGGGCTACGAGCAGTACTTC
>15|TRBJ1-1|TRBV25-1|NA|NA
CASSELGSENTEAFF
TGTGCCAGCAGTGAATTAGGTTCAGAGAACACTGAAGCTTTCTTT
>16|TRBJ1-2|TRBV18|NA|TRBD1
CASSLNRDRGFIGYTF
TGTGCCAGCTCACTTAACCGGGACAGGGGGTTTATCGGCTACACCTTC
>17|TRBJ2-1|TRBV4-1|once|NA
CASSQDRGAMSYNEQFF
TGCGCCAGCAGCCAAGATCGGGGGGCGATGTCCTACAATGAGCAGTTCTTC
>13|TRBJ1-5|TRBV2|NA|NA
CASMMGGNQPQHF
TGTGCCAGCATGATGGGTGGCAATCAGCCCCAGCATTTT
>13|TRBJ2-7|TRBV25-1|NA|NA
CASSKIPTYEQYF
TGTGCCAGCTCGAAAATCCCTACCTACGAGCAGTACTTC
>18|TRBJ2-1|TRBV5-1|once|NA
CASSLGDRRTVPYNEQFF
TGCGCCAGCAGCTTGGGAGACAGGCGAACTGTACCCTACAATGAGCAGTTCTTC
>11|TRBJ1-1|TRBV12-5|NA|NA
CASGQNTEAFF
TGTGCTAGTGGCCAGAACACTGAAGCTTTCTTT
>15|TRBJ2-7|TRBV30|NA|TRBD2
CAWSVRGGLVHEQYF
TGTGCCTGGAGTGTACGGGGGGGCCTGGTCCACGAGCAGTACTTC
>13|TRBJ1-2|TRBV15|once|NA
CATRKGGTKPYTF
TGTGCCACCAGGAAAGGGGGTACAAAACCCTACACCTTC